These T cell receptor beta chains were read from a single sample in a study of T cell repertoires in cytomegalovirus infection. TCRdb passed the reads through MiXCR, listing each CDR3 protein once. The sample has fewer than 350,000 distinct CDR3 sequences, 9.5% seen once. The material sequenced was PBMCs. All receptors derive from a human donor in good health (CMV status not recorded). Some clones in this sample may be carry-over from other donors' samples. Each CDR3 is given with its conserved first and last residue. The order of the fields is D gene, J gene, V gene, clone size, CDR3 protein, CDR3 DNA. The D gene is left open where the match is weak. Expanded clones get a size class; other rows say once, few or many, or leave the size out.

>.|TRBJ2-1|TRBV9|many
CASTGGGSDEQFF
TGTGCCAGCACCGGGGGCGGCAGCGATGAGCAGTTCTTC
>TRBD2|TRBJ2-7|TRBV15|.
CATSGTSGILSEQYF
TGTGCCACCTCCGGGACTAGCGGGATCTTGAGTGAGCAGTACTTC
>.|TRBJ2-5|TRBV28|many
CASCLWTDQETQYF
TGTGCCAGCTGCTTATGGACAGATCAAGAGACCCAGTACTTC
>TRBD1|TRBJ2-7|TRBV7-2|many
CASSSYRDRGPYEQYF
TGTGCCAGCAGCTCCTACCGGGACAGGGGGCCCTACGAGCAGTACTTC
>.|TRBJ1-2|TRBV29-1|few
CSVLRAEPYGYTF
TGCAGCGTCCTTCGGGCGGAACCCTATGGCTACACCTTC
>.|TRBJ1-1|TRBV5-4|.
CASSGDGRKAFF
TGTGCCAGCAGCGGGGATGGCAGGAAAGCTTTCTTT
>.|TRBJ1-1|TRBV20-1|many
CSARGGTEAFF
TGCAGTGCTAGGGGGGGGACTGAAGCTTTCTTT
>.|TRBJ2-1|TRBV4-3|.
CASSQDINSWTYNEQFF
TGCGCCAGCAGCCAAGATATCAACAGCTGGACCTACAATGAGCAGTTCTTC
>TRBD2|TRBJ2-1|TRBV7-2|many
CASTPGLAGIRSYNEQFF
TGTGCCAGCACCCCGGGACTAGCGGGAATTCGCTCCTACAATGAGCAGTTCTTC
>.|TRBJ2-1|TRBV7-2|few
CASSLNWGSYNEQFF
TGTGCCAGCAGCTTAAATTGGGGGTCCTACAATGAGCAGTTCTTC
>TRBD1|TRBJ1-4|TRBV12-3/TRBV12-4|many
CASAIQGASEKLFF
TGTGCCAGCGCGATCCAGGGGGCGAGTGAAAAACTGTTTTTT
>.|TRBJ2-7|TRBV15|.
CATSRRGGEQYF
TGTGCCACCAGCAGAAGAGGGGGCGAGCAGTACTTC
>.|TRBJ2-2|TRBV6-2/TRBV6-3|.
CASIHYRNTGELFF
TGTGCCAGCATACATTACCGGAACACCGGGGAGCTGTTTTTT
>TRBD2|TRBJ2-3|TRBV28|few
CASSFLTSGFTDTQYF
TGTGCCAGCAGTTTCTTGACTAGCGGGTTCACAGATACGCAGTATTTT
>.|TRBJ2-6|TRBV4-3|few
CASSQDSFPGANVLTF
TGCGCCAGCAGCCAAGATTCATTCCCTGGGGCCAACGTCCTGACTTTC
>.|TRBJ1-6|TRBV7-9|many
CASSSPGYNSPLHF
TGTGCCAGCAGCTCCCCGGGATATAATTCACCCCTCCACTTT
>.|TRBJ1-4|TRBV7-2|many
CASSTSQATNEKLFF
TGTGCCAGCAGCACCTCGCAGGCAACTAATGAAAAACTGTTTTTT
>.|TRBJ1-5|TRBV7-8|.
CASSPGSYSNSNQPQHF
TGTGCCAGCAGCCCAGGGTCCTACTCCAATAGCAATCAGCCCCAGCATTTT
>.|TRBJ2-1|TRBV9|.
CASSVGRYNEQFF
TGTGCCAGCAGCGTTGGACGGTACAATGAGCAGTTCTTC
>.|TRBJ1-4|TRBV11-2|.
CASSRPGAGGEKLFF
TGTGCCAGCAGCAGACCGGGGGCCGGCGGTGAAAAACTGTTTTTT
>.|TRBJ1-1|TRBV28|.
CASSFPGRRTEAFF
TGTGCCAGCAGTTTTCCAGGGCGGAGGACTGAAGCTTTCTTT
>.|TRBJ2-1|TRBV6-2/TRBV6-3|few
CASNPQGSSYNEQFF
TGTGCCAGCAACCCACAGGGCTCCTCCTACAATGAGCAGTTCTTC
>.|TRBJ1-1|TRBV12-3/TRBV12-4|few
CASSFQPMNTEAFF
TGTGCCAGCAGTTTCCAACCTATGAACACTGAAGCTTTCTTT
>.|TRBJ2-7|TRBV6-2/TRBV6-3|many
CASSYSLGLREDGRYEQYF
TGTGCCAGCAGTTACTCCCTCGGCCTCCGCGAGGACGGCCGCTACGAGCAGTACTTC
>TRBD1|TRBJ1-1|TRBV28|.
CAIWDRGENTEAFF
TGTGCCATTTGGGACAGGGGCGAAAACACTGAAGCTTTCTTT
>.|TRBJ2-3|TRBV20-1|few
CSATLAASTDTQYF
TGCAGTGCTACACTAGCAGCTAGCACAGATACGCAGTATTTT
>TRBD1|TRBJ1-1|TRBV6-2/TRBV6-3|few
CASSYTDRSAEAFF
TGTGCCAGCAGCTATACGGACAGGTCAGCTGAAGCTTTCTTT
>TRBD1|TRBJ2-6|TRBV7-9|many
CASSLIDRGISGANVLTF
TGTGCCAGCAGCTTAATTGACAGGGGTATCTCTGGGGCCAACGTCCTGACTTTC
>.|TRBJ1-6|TRBV27|few
CATRQTYNSPLHF
TGTGCCACCCGACAGACTTATAATTCACCCCTCCACTTT
>.|TRBJ2-7|TRBV20-1|few
CSATPGPGLEQYF
TGCAGTGCTACCCCCGGACCCGGCTTAGAGCAGTACTTC
>.|TRBJ1-2|TRBV12-3/TRBV12-4|few
CASSLVGSDGYTF
TGTGCCAGCAGTTTAGTAGGGTCGGATGGCTACACCTTC
>TRBD1|TRBJ2-2|TRBV3-1|many
CASSRGTGKAGELFF
TGTGCCAGCAGCCGAGGGACAGGGAAGGCCGGGGAGCTGTTTTTT
>TRBD1|TRBJ2-3|TRBV4-3|few
CASSQVGTGRDTQYF
TGCGCCAGCAGCCAAGTGGGGACAGGGAGAGATACGCAGTATTTT
>TRBD2|TRBJ2-1|TRBV7-2|many
CASSGGGNEQFF
TGTGCCAGCAGCGGGGGGGGGAATGAGCAGTTCTTC
>.|TRBJ1-1|TRBV27|.
CASSLFRGTEAFF
TGTGCCAGCAGTTTGTTTAGGGGCACTGAAGCTTTCTTT
>.|TRBJ2-5|TRBV7-4|.
CASSNRTSGHPLILQETQYF
TGTGCCAGCAGCAACCGAACCTCGGGACACCCACTCATACTCCAAGAGACCCAGTACTTC
>TRBD2|TRBJ2-2|TRBV7-2|.
CASSLVGRGETGELFF
TGTGCCAGCAGCTTAGTGGGACGGGGGGAAACCGGGGAGCTGTTTTTT
>.|TRBJ2-1|TRBV19|few
CASSMAYNEQFF
TGTGCCAGTAGTATGGCCTACAATGAGCAGTTCTTC
>.|TRBJ2-3|TRBV9|many
CASSPSGPPGDTQYF
TGTGCCAGCAGCCCGTCGGGACCTCCCGGGGATACGCAGTATTTT
>.|TRBJ2-7|TRBV28|.
CASSPHRADYEQYF
TGTGCCAGCAGTCCCCACCGGGCTGATTACGAGCAGTACTTC
>.|TRBJ2-4|TRBV29-1|few
CSVERSRGGNIQYF
TGCAGCGTTGAACGGTCGAGGGGAGGAAACATTCAGTACTTC
>TRBD2|TRBJ2-1|TRBV6-5|.
CASSGLTSGGFDEQFF
TGTGCCAGCAGTGGCTTGACTAGCGGGGGGTTTGATGAGCAGTTCTTC
>TRBD1|TRBJ1-1|TRBV6-2/TRBV6-3|few
CASSYTSGTGMNTEAFF
TGTGCCAGCAGTTACACTTCCGGGACAGGGATGAACACTGAAGCTTTCTTT
>.|TRBJ2-6|TRBV5-1|.
CASSPRPRGGANVLTF
TGCGCCAGCAGTCCTCGTCCCCGTGGCGGGGCCAACGTCCTGACTTTC
>TRBD2|TRBJ2-1|TRBV7-2|many
CASSLSLAGQSSYNEQFF
TGTGCCAGCAGCTTAAGCCTAGCGGGCCAGAGCTCCTACAATGAGCAGTTCTTC
>.|TRBJ2-3|TRBV7-2|few
CASSPGGRTDTQYF
TGTGCCAGCAGCCCCGGGGGGCGCACAGATACGCAGTATTTT
>TRBD1|TRBJ2-7|TRBV28|many
CASRGGTGFYEQYF
TGTGCCAGCAGGGGGGGGACAGGGTTTTACGAGCAGTACTTC
>TRBD2|TRBJ2-2|TRBV7-8|many
CASSLLAGGHLGGELFF
TGTGCCAGCAGCTTATTGGCGGGAGGTCATCTAGGCGGGGAGCTGTTTTTT